Following are 10 T cell receptor beta chains from one sample sequenced in a study of shared clonotypes between healthy human individuals. Generated by immunoSEQ multiplex PCR, the TCRdb table keeps only in-frame clones and is missing some. This table has around 1.9 million clones, 93% appearing once. Naive CD8 cells lacked CD45RO, underwent positive selection for CCR7 and left out terminally differentiated effector memory CD45RA+ cells. The source material was naive CD8+ T cells from PBMCs. Receptors were obtained from a man between 18 and 29 years old in good health. Some clones in this sample may be carry-over from other donors' samples.

V is TRBV6-6 and J is TRBJ1-3; possibly TRBD1 for D (5 bases). Trimming shortened V by 4 bases and J by 3 bases, and 13 bases separated the two germline ends. CDR3 length: 15 residues. The germline V gene encodes CDR1 MNHNY and CDR2 SVGAGI (reference sequence). The CDR3 nucleotides read TGTGCCAGCAGTTCCGGGACTTTTGGTGGAAACACCATATATTTT. It is translated as CASSSGTFGGNTIYF.

The chain joins TRBV7-3 to TRBJ2-2; 10 nucleotides agree with TRBD2. In germline, CDR1 is SGHTA, CDR2 FQGTGA. V shed 5 bases and J 1 base; nucleotides not matched to a gene: 1. The CDR3 is 15 amino acids. The CDR3: CASSTSGMNTGELFF. DNA of the CDR3: TGTGCCAGCAGCACTAGCGGGATGAACACCGGGGAGCTGTTTTTT.

V usage is TRBV6-1 and J usage is TRBJ1-2, with no clear D. CDR1 and CDR2 (germline): MNHNS, SASEGT. V lost 5 bases and J lost 4, with 8 bases in between. The CDR3 covers 12 residues. The CDR3 region has the DNA TGTGCCAGCAGTCAAAAGCCCTATGGCTACACCTTC. This codes for CASSQKPYGYTF.

This chain connects TRBV27 to TRBJ2-2; D ambiguous. The CDR3 is 12 residues long. Trimming removed 2 bases from V and 9 bases from J, with 7 bases in between. Per germline, CDR1 MNHEY and CDR2 SMNVEV (reference sequence). The CDR3 here is CASSLMGRELFF. CDR3 nucleotides: TGTGCCAGCAGTTTAATGGGTAGGGAGCTGTTTTTT.

In the case of this clone: The sample has other DNA sequences that encode this CDR3 too. The chain joins TRBV27 to TRBJ2-1; no definite D call. The CDR3 runs 14 residues. CDR1 is MNHEY and CDR2 is SMNVEV in the germline V gene (reference sequence). Trimming stripped 3 bases from V and 4 bases from J, with 10 bases between. CDR3 protein: CASSLSPRYNEQFF. The CDR3, as DNA: TGTGCCAGCAGTTTGTCACCGCGGTACAATGAGCAGTTCTTC.

The V gene is TRBV27, the J gene TRBJ2-2, with D possibly matching TRBD1 (7 bases). With 4 bases removed from V and 7 bases from J, the gap between germline ends came to 13 bases. CDR3 size: 14 residues. Looked up from germline, CDR1 is MNHEY and CDR2 is SMNVEV (reference sequence). CDR3 protein: CASSWAGGSGELFF. DNA for the CDR3: TGTGCCAGCAGTTGGGCAGGGGGGAGCGGGGAGCTGTTTTTT.

This chain joins TRBV29-1 and TRBJ2-3; 14 positions agree with TRBD2. The CDR3 runs to 14 residues. V lost 8 bases to trimming and J lost 4 bases; unmatched junction nucleotides: 5. Germline V gives CDR1 SQVTM, CDR2 ANQGSEA. For the CDR3, the DNA is TGCAGCTCGGGACTAGCGGGAGTCGCAGATACGCAGTATTTT. This gives the protein CSSGLAGVADTQYF.

A single count supports this clone. V is TRBV7-9 and J is TRBJ2-5; 7 bases match TRBD1. Trimming took 4 bases from V and 5 from J; bases not matched to a gene: 4. The CDR3 runs to 13 residues. Germline CDR1 reads SEHNR; CDR2 reads FQNEAQ (reference sequence). The CDR3 loop reads CASSSDREETQYF. Here the CDR3 DNA reads TGTGCCAGCAGCTCCGACAGGGAGGAGACCCAGTACTTC.

The chain has TRBV28 and TRBJ2-1, with D maybe TRBD2 (6 bases). Germline-derived CDR1 and CDR2 are MDHEN and SYDVKM. The CDR3 covers 13 residues. Trimming removed 3 bases at V and 7 bases at J, with 10 bases between. The DNA of the CDR3 is TGTGCCAGCAGTTTTGGGGGGTCGAATGAGCAGTTCTTC. Translated: CASSFGGSNEQFF.

V usage is TRBV6-6 and J usage is TRBJ1-4; D gene ambiguous. CDR1 is MNHNY, CDR2 SVGAGI, per germline (reference sequence). The CDR3 sequence is 16 residues long. V lost 1 base to trimming and J lost 6 bases, with 15 bases between them. The CDR3 DNA sequence: TGTGCCAGCAGTTACTTTCCGGCCACCCGAGATGAAAAACTGTTTTTT. The encoded protein is CASSYFPATRDEKLFF.